A selection of T cell receptor beta chains follows, all from one sample in a study of control samples from healthy donors and cancer patients. Repertoires were generated with immunoSEQ multiplex PCR, while TCRdb's copy carries only in-frame clones and drops some. This table holds fewer than 200,000 clones. The material sequenced was blood. The receptors stem from a woman under 40 in good health. CDR3s include the opening cysteine and the closing phenylalanine or tryptophan. D genes are given only for firm matches.

v_call	j_call	d_call	cdr3_aa	cdr3_nt
TRBV9	TRBJ2-7	-	CASSLTGSEQYF	TGTGCCAGCAGTTTGACGGGCAGCGAGCAGTACTTC
TRBV20-1	TRBJ1-1	TRBD1	CSASLVKGATEAFF	TGCAGTGCTAGTTTGGTCAAGGGGGCCACTGAAGCTTTCTTT
TRBV4-3	TRBJ1-5	-	CASSQETRSNQPQHF	TGCGCCAGCAGCCAAGAAACCCGGAGCAATCAGCCCCAGCATTTT
TRBV5-5	TRBJ1-2	-	CASSFDGEYGYTF	TGTGCCAGCAGCTTTGACGGAGAATATGGCTACACCTTC
TRBV30	TRBJ2-7	TRBD2	CAWREGLAGLYEQYF	TGTGCCTGGAGAGAGGGACTAGCGGGACTCTACGAGCAGTACTTC
TRBV6-5	TRBJ1-5	-	CASSYSGGSNQPQHF	TGTGCCAGCAGTTACTCGGGGGGCAGCAATCAGCCCCAGCATTTT
TRBV7-8	TRBJ1-2	-	CASSLVLRGATTGGYTF	TGTGCCAGCAGCTTAGTCCTCCGGGGGGCCACAACGGGGGGCTACACCTTC
TRBV7-9	TRBJ1-2	-	CASSLPEGGYTF	TGTGCCAGCAGCTTGCCCGAAGGGGGCTACACCTTC
TRBV6-5	TRBJ1-6	TRBD1	CASGQGYSPLHF	TGTGCCAGCGGACAGGGTTATTCACCCCTCCACTTT
TRBV29-1	TRBJ2-3	-	CSVRGPTDTQYF	TGCAGCGTTAGAGGGCCCACAGATACGCAGTATTTT
TRBV9	TRBJ1-6	-	CASSGLADPRNNSPLHF	TGTGCCAGCAGCGGATTGGCAGACCCTAGGAATAATTCACCCCTCCACTTT
TRBV7-8	TRBJ1-2	TRBD1	CASSSRDRGLVSYGYTF	TGTGCCAGCAGCTCCCGGGACAGGGGGCTCGTTAGCTATGGCTACACCTTC
TRBV28	TRBJ1-5	TRBD1	CASSLGQGRRPQHF	TGTGCCAGCAGTCTAGGACAGGGGCGGAGGCCCCAGCATTTT
TRBV2	TRBJ2-3	-	CASSDGVATYGWQYF	TGTGCCAGCAGTGATGGGGTGGCCACATATGGGTGGCAGTATTTT
TRBV19	TRBJ2-3	TRBD1	CASSIGWLQGGTDTQYF	TGTGCCAGTAGTATTGGGTGGTTACAGGGGGGCACAGATACGCAGTATTTT
TRBV4-2	TRBJ2-2	TRBD2	CASSPRAGTSSNTGELFF	TGTGCCAGCAGTCCTCGGGCGGGGACTAGCTCGAACACCGGGGAGCTGTTTTTT
TRBV28	TRBJ1-3	-	CASSPLTLVYGNTIYF	TGTGCCAGCAGTCCGCTCACCCTCGTCTATGGAAACACCATATATTTT
TRBV6-5	TRBJ1-2	-	CASSYSSAGHPGYTF	TGTGCCAGCAGTTACTCGAGTGCAGGCCATCCAGGCTACACCTTC
TRBV11-2	TRBJ1-4	-	CASSLAGWGEKLFF	TGTGCCAGCAGCTTAGCTGGGTGGGGTGAAAAACTGTTTTTT
TRBV27	TRBJ1-5	-	CASSDTNNQPQHF	TGTGCCAGCAGTGACACAAACAATCAGCCCCAGCATTTT
TRBV9	TRBJ1-6	-	CASSAQGYSPLHF	TGTGCCAGCAGCGCACAGGGTTATTCACCCCTCCACTTT
TRBV6-5	TRBJ1-3	-	CASSYSSSGNTIYF	TGTGCCAGCAGTTACTCGAGCTCTGGAAACACCATATATTTT
TRBV5-1	TRBJ2-5	TRBD2	CASSGRGPRETQYF	TGCGCCAGCAGCGGGAGGGGCCCTAGAGAGACCCAGTACTTC
TRBV4-1	TRBJ1-1	-	CASRGGKAFF	TGCGCCAGCAGGGGGGGCAAAGCTTTCTTT
TRBV11-1	TRBJ1-1	-	CASSFALGTNTEAFF	TGTGCCAGCAGCTTTGCCTTAGGGACGAACACTGAAGCTTTCTTT
TRBV6-5	TRBJ1-2	-	CASSSTGGASPYGYTF	TGTGCCAGCAGTTCCACGGGGGGCGCGTCCCCCTATGGCTACACCTTC
TRBV10-3	TRBJ2-1	TRBD2	CAVASGGKNNEQFF	TGTGCCGTCGCTAGCGGGGGGAAGAACAATGAGCAGTTCTTC
TRBV13	TRBJ2-5	-	CASSPRPEETQYF	TGTGCCAGCAGCCCCCGGCCCGAGGAGACCCAGTACTTC
TRBV7-3	TRBJ2-2	-	CASSSVNTGELFF	TGTGCCAGCAGCTCGGTCAACACCGGGGAGCTGTTTTTT
TRBV3-1/TRBV3-2	TRBJ1-1	-	CASSQGTYTEAFF	TGTGCCAGCAGCCAAGGTACATACACTGAAGCTTTCTTT
TRBV19	TRBJ1-1	-	CASSIGGNTEAFF	TGTGCCAGTAGTATAGGGGGAAACACTGAAGCTTTCTTT
TRBV7-9	TRBJ1-1	-	CASSRDRGGNTEAFF	TGTGCCAGCAGCCGAGACCGGGGTGGGAACACTGAAGCTTTCTTT
TRBV29-1	TRBJ2-7	-	CSTRYREDLSEQYF	TGCAGCACCCGGTACAGGGAAGATCTCTCCGAGCAGTACTTC
TRBV6-5	TRBJ1-2	-	CAIQGGVPYGYTF	TGTGCCATCCAAGGTGGGGTCCCCTATGGCTACACCTTC
TRBV7-2	TRBJ1-2	-	CASSPVEGYGYTF	TGTGCCAGCAGCCCCGTCGAGGGTTACGGCTACACCTTC
TRBV19	TRBJ1-1	-	CASSIGNRGEAFF	TGTGCCAGTAGTATAGGAAATAGGGGCGAAGCTTTCTTT
TRBV4-1	TRBJ2-2	-	CASSQEDQRYTGELFF	TGCGCCAGCAGCCAAGAGGATCAGCGGTACACCGGGGAGCTGTTTTTT
TRBV2	TRBJ2-7	TRBD1	CASSPPDRGNLAEQYF	TGTGCCAGCAGCCCCCCCGACAGGGGGAACCTTGCCGAGCAGTACTTC
TRBV6-5	TRBJ1-5	TRBD1	CASRNTGGGSQPQHF	TGTGCCAGCAGAAATACAGGGGGCGGAAGTCAGCCCCAGCATTTT
TRBV4-1	TRBJ2-7	-	CASSQDTVWGPHEQYF	TGCGCCAGCAGCCAAGATACGGTTTGGGGTCCCCACGAGCAGTACTTC
TRBV24-1	TRBJ1-1	-	CATSGPSAPTDSEAFF	TGTGCCACCAGTGGTCCCTCGGCCCCAACAGACTCTGAAGCTTTCTTT